One sample yielded the 9 T cell receptor beta chains listed below, sequenced in a study of patients with pleural tuberculosis. TCRdb re-analysed the reads in MiXCR, keeping a single row per CDR3 protein. Of 25,000 to 30,000 distinct CDR3 sequences listed, over 15% are singletons. Sequences were obtained from peripheral blood. The receptor set was obtained from a human donor with pleural tuberculosis.

This clonotype came up many times. The chain joins TRBV7-9 to TRBJ1-2; D possibly corresponds to TRBD1 (5 bases). V was shortened by 5 bases and J by 8 bases, with 15 bases between the two germline ends. This CDR3 is 13 amino acids long. CDR1 SEHNR and CDR2 FQNEAQ come from the germline V gene (reference sequence). The CDR3 sequence is CASSAGPPEGYTF. The CDR3 nucleotides are TGTGCCAGCAGCGCGGGACCCCCGGAAGGCTACACCTTC.

As concerns this clonotype: Germline and junction disagree at one end, which may indicate a read error. The genes are TRBV4-2 and TRBJ1-1, with 8 bases fitting TRBD1. The CDR3 consists of 14 residues. In germline, CDR1 is LGHNA, CDR2 YNFKEQ. This CDR3 reads CAGSLIDRGSEALF. CDR3 bases: TGTGCCGGCAGCCTTATTGACAGGGGATCTGAAGCTCTCTTT.

This clonotype was observed at least ten times. The genes are TRBV9 and TRBJ1-3; D is uncertain. CDR1 SGDLS and CDR2 YYNGEE come from the germline V gene. CDR3 length: 14 residues. V lost 5 bases and J 0 bases, leaving 9 bases between the germline ends. The CDR3, as DNA: TGTGCCAGCAGGGAGAGCTACTCTGGAAACACCATATATTTT. Amino acid sequence: CASRESYSGNTIYF.

This clonotype was detected many times. The chain joins TRBV11-2 to TRBJ2-4; D gene ambiguous. With 2 bases removed from V and 0 bases from J, the gap between germline ends came to 5 bases. The CDR3 is made up of 14 amino acids. Germline loops: CDR1 SGHAT, CDR2 FQNNGV. CDR3 sequence (DNA): TGTGCCAGCAGCTTACAGCTAGCCAAAAACATTCAGTACTTC. It codes for CASSLQLAKNIQYF.

Points on this clonotype: One base away lies a much larger clone, so this may be a sequencing read error. The V call is TRBV7-6, the J call TRBJ2-7; the D is unclear. Trimming shortened V by 4 bases and J by 6 bases, and 19 bases separated the two germline ends. Germline V gene data show CDR1 as SGHVS and CDR2 as FNYEAQ. This CDR3 has 15 amino acids. The CDR3 DNA reads TGTGCCAGCAGCTCCCCCCCGCAGGCGATTCGCGAGCAGTACTTC. As protein: CASSSPPQAIREQYF. Drawing the rest from reference TRBV7-6 and TRBJ2-7, the complete variable domain is GAGVSQSPRYKVTKRGQDVALRCDPISGHVSLYWYRQALGQGPEFLTYFNYEAQQDKSGLPNDRFSAERPEGSISTLTIQRTEQRDSAMYRCASSSPPQAIREQYFGPGTRLTVT.

About this clonotype: The junction shows a germline mismatch at one end, possibly a read error. V is TRBV6-9 and J is TRBJ2-2, with 10 bases fitting TRBD1. Germline V lookup: CDR1 MNHGY, CDR2 SVAAGI. There are 16 residues in the CDR3. CDR3 coding DNA: TGTGCCACCAGTTATTCGGACAGGGGGAATACCGGAGAGCTGTTTTTT. Protein sequence: CATSYSDRGNTGELFF.

This clonotype was observed at least ten times. The genes are TRBV2 and TRBJ1-3; D is unclear. Per the germline V gene, CDR1 is SNHLY and CDR2 is FYNNEI. V lost 4 bases and J lost 0, with 10 bases in between. The CDR3 is made up of 15 amino acids. The CDR3 is CASSGLVISGNTIYF. The CDR3, as DNA: TGTGCCAGCAGTGGTCTGGTCATCTCTGGAAACACCATATATTTT. The full variable domain, in which reference TRBV2 and TRBJ1-3 provide the parts outside the CDR3, is EPEVTQTPSHQVTQMGQEVILRCVPISNHLYFYWYRQILGQKVEFLVSFYNNEISEKSEIFDDQFSVERPDGSNFTLKIRSTKLEDSAMYFCASSGLVISGNTIYFGEGSWLTVV.

In this sample, this clonotype turned up many times. The genes are TRBV30 and TRBJ2-7, with D possibly called TRBD1 or TRBD2 (5 bases each). The CDR3 covers 12 residues. Germline V gene data show CDR1 as GTSNPN and CDR2 as SVGIG (reference sequence). V was clipped by 1 base and J by 6 bases, with 10 bases between them. Here the CDR3 DNA reads TGTGCCTGGAGTGCGGCAGGGAGCGAGCAGTACTTC. Protein sequence: CAWSAAGSEQYF.

By share, this clonotype ranks as medium-sized. The gene calls are TRBV2 and TRBJ2-1; D gene uncertain. Germline CDR1 and CDR2: SNHLY and FYNNEI. CDR3 length: 15 residues. V gave up 7 bases and J gave up 0 bases, with 13 bases separating them. The CDR3 loop reads CASTSVVLSYNEQFF. The CDR3 nucleotides read TGTGCCAGCACGTCAGTCGTTCTCTCCTACAATGAGCAGTTCTTC.